These 24 T cell receptor beta chains were sequenced from one sample in a study of T cells in Graves' hyperthyroidism and ophthalmopathy. Amplification of TCR beta CDR3 regions used RNA as the template. HTBI primers were the set used in a first-round RT-PCR of the TCR CDR3. TCRdb re-analysed the multiplex PCR reads in MiXCR, keeping a single row per CDR3 protein. Of around 280,000 distinct CDR3 sequences listed, about an eighth are singletons. Sample: blood. The receptors were gathered from a woman in her 40s with Graves' hyperthyroidism.

Ten or more counts support this clonotype. The J gene is TRBJ2-2, the V gene TRBV2; no definite D call. This CDR3 has 14 amino acids. Trimming removed 6 bases at V and 2 bases at J, with 10 bases between. Per the germline V gene, CDR1 is SNHLY and CDR2 is FYNNEI. This CDR3 is CASSPTVNTGELFF. The DNA for the CDR3 is TGTGCCAGCAGCCCGACGGTTAACACCGGGGAGCTGTTTTTT. Full variable domain (outside the CDR3, taken from reference TRBV2 and TRBJ2-2): EPEVTQTPSHQVTQMGQEVILRCVPISNHLYFYWYRQILGQKVEFLVSFYNNEISEKSEIFDDQFSVERPDGSNFTLKIRSTKLEDSAMYFCASSPTVNTGELFFGEGSRLTVL.

The sample holds many counts of this clonotype. The CDR3 region is CASSPGIGAAGHNEQFF. DNA of the CDR3: TGTGCCAGCAGCCCCGGGATAGGGGCGGCAGGACACAATGAGCAGTTCTTC. The chain combines TRBV27 with TRBJ2-1, with D tentatively TRBD1 or TRBD2 (5 bases each). Germline assignment: CDR1 MNHEY and CDR2 SMNVEV (reference sequence). This CDR3 is built from 17 residues. Trimming stripped 6 bases from V and 5 bases from J, with 23 bases between.

The CDR3: CASSLGTLHSNQPQHF. CDR3 DNA sequence: TGTGCCAGCAGCTTAGGAACACTCCATAGCAATCAGCCCCAGCATTTT. This sequence joins TRBV7-2 and TRBJ1-5, with D unclear. V lost 1 base and J lost 0, with 10 bases in between. CDR1 SGHTA and CDR2 FQGNSA come from the germline V gene. This CDR3 has 16 amino acids.

The chain joins TRBV5-5 to TRBJ2-5; 7 bases match TRBD1. With V trimmed by 3 bases and J by 2 bases, 4 bases remained unmatched. Germline CDR1 SGHKS, CDR2 YYEKEE (reference sequence). The CDR3 covers 14 residues. The CDR3, as DNA: TGTGCCAGCAGCTCGAACAGGGGACAAGAGACCCAGTACTTC. Translation: CASSSNRGQETQYF.

This clonotype was seen many times. The V call is TRBV18, the J call TRBJ2-5, with D perhaps TRBD2 (6 bases). With 6 bases removed from V and 5 bases from J, the gap between germline ends came to 13 bases. This CDR3 has 13 residues. Germline CDR1 is KGHSH and CDR2 is LQKENI. The CDR3 coding sequence is TGTGCCAGCTCGAACGGGAGACGGGAGACCCAGTACTTC. It specifies CASSNGRRETQYF.

The chain employs TRBV5-4 and TRBJ1-2; D ambiguous. The V and J ends lost 2 bases and 8 bases respectively, with 13 bases between them. The germline V gene encodes CDR1 SGHNT and CDR2 YYREEE (reference sequence). The CDR3 consists of 13 residues. CDR3 sequence (DNA): TGTGCCAGCAGCTTAAAGGGCGAAGACGGCTACACCTTC. This sequence encodes CASSLKGEDGYTF.

This clonotype came up many times. This chain connects TRBV6-1 to TRBJ2-5; no reliable D call. CDR1 and CDR2 (germline): MNHNS, SASEGT. V gave up 4 bases and J gave up 5 bases, with 8 bases separating them. This CDR3 region has 12 residues. The CDR3 loop reads CASSAQVETQYF. In nucleotides, the CDR3 is TGTGCCAGCAGTGCCCAGGTGGAGACCCAGTACTTC.

This clonotype was seen at least ten times. The J gene is TRBJ2-2, the V gene TRBV11-2, with 7 bases fitting TRBD1. The germline V gene has CDR1 SGHAT and CDR2 FQNNGV. The trim removed 7 bases at V and 2 bases at J, leaving 7 bases unmatched. The CDR3 runs to 15 residues. DNA of the CDR3: TGTGCCAGCAACTTGGACAGGCCTAACACCGGGGAGCTGTTTTTT. Translating gives CASNLDRPNTGELFF.

V usage is TRBV5-1 and J usage is TRBJ2-3; D remains ambiguous. CDR3 length equals 14 residues. V was clipped by 0 bases and J by 4 bases, with 9 bases between them. Per the germline V gene, CDR1 is SGHRS and CDR2 is YFSETQ. Written as DNA, the CDR3 is TGCGCCAGCAGCTTGGAAGGGAACGCAGATACGCAGTATTTT. Protein product: CASSLEGNADTQYF.

This clonotype was counted only a few times. The rearrangement joins TRBV7-9 to TRBJ1-2; D ambiguous. In germline, CDR1 is SEHNR, CDR2 FQNEAQ (reference sequence). Trimming cost V 1 base and J 7 bases, with 16 bases left between them. The CDR3 runs 15 residues. The CDR3 sequence: CASSLGATMEFGYTF. In DNA, the CDR3 is TGTGCCAGCAGCTTAGGGGCTACAATGGAGTTTGGCTACACCTTC.

The chain has TRBV5-4 and TRBJ1-2; D is unclear. The CDR3 covers 13 residues. Per germline, CDR1 SGHNT and CDR2 YYREEE (reference sequence). Trimming took 7 bases from V and 4 from J, leaving 14 bases between them. CDR3 sequence: CASETRGCYGYTF. The CDR3 nucleotides read TGTGCCAGCGAAACACGGGGATGCTATGGCTACACCTTC.

The chain recombines TRBV30 with TRBJ2-2, with D possibly TRBD2 on 6 matching bases. The CDR3 sequence is 15 residues long. From germline, CDR1 is GTSNPN and CDR2 SVGIG (reference sequence). Trimming pared 3 bases from V and 5 bases from J, leaving 16 bases between. The CDR3 is CAWRAGNGMTGELFF. For the CDR3, the DNA is TGTGCCTGGAGGGCGGGGAATGGAATGACCGGGGAGCTGTTTTTT.

Regarding this clonotype: Being one base from a much bigger clone, this may be a read error. This sequence joins TRBV27 and TRBJ1-2, with a tentative D call TRBD1 (5 bases). Per the germline V gene, CDR1 is MNHEY and CDR2 is SMNVEV (reference sequence). The CDR3 contains 12 residues. The CDR3 protein is CPSRDRNYGYTF. Here the CDR3 DNA reads TGTCCCAGCAGAGACAGAAACTATGGCTACACCTTC.

This clonotype was counted a few times. V is TRBV29-1 and J is TRBJ2-3; D perhaps matches TRBD1 (7 bases). V lost 5 bases and J 6 bases, leaving 12 bases between the germline ends. Germline V gives CDR1 SQVTM, CDR2 ANQGSEA. This CDR3 region has 12 residues. The CDR3 DNA is TGCAGCGTTTGGAGGGGGCGGGATACGCAGTATTTT. Translating gives CSVWRGRDTQYF.

This clonotype has ten or more counts. This chain links TRBV2 with TRBJ1-4, with TRBD1 as a possible D gene (6 bases). Germline V gene lookup returns CDR1 SNHLY and CDR2 FYNNEI. V was pared by 8 bases and J by 4 bases, with 14 bases between. The CDR3 covers 14 residues. CDR3 in DNA: TGTGCCAGCTCATTCAGCAGGGGTAATGAAAAACTGTTTTTT. It encodes CASSFSRGNEKLFF.

This clonotype has at least ten counts. The chain employs TRBV13 and TRBJ2-2; 7 nucleotides match TRBD1. V trimming: 2 bases; J trimming: 3 bases; junction bases outside the gene matches: 3. Germline lookup yields CDR1 PRHDT and CDR2 FYEKMQ (reference sequence). The CDR3 loop spans 15 amino acids. This CDR3 reads CASSLKGGYTGELFF. CDR3 DNA sequence: TGTGCCAGCAGCTTAAAAGGGGGCTACACCGGGGAGCTGTTTTTT.

The chain combines TRBV5-1 with TRBJ2-3; 9 bases are a match to TRBD1. CDR3 size: 16 residues. J gave up 0 bases and V 4 bases, and 6 bases lay outside the gene matches. Germline-derived CDR1 and CDR2 are SGHRS and YFSETQ. CDR3 in amino acids: CASSLLDRGSTDTQYF. CDR3 coding DNA: TGCGCCAGCAGCCTATTGGACAGGGGAAGCACAGATACGCAGTATTTT.

This clonotype was detected ten times or more. The V and J genes are TRBV28 and TRBJ1-2; D might be TRBD1 (5 bases). V lost 3 bases and J lost 6, with 20 bases in between. This CDR3 region has 16 residues. Per germline, CDR1 MDHEN and CDR2 SYDVKM. The CDR3 sequence: CASSFPITQDSNGYTF. CDR3 DNA: TGTGCCAGCAGTTTCCCAATTACACAGGATTCGAATGGCTACACCTTC.

Many counts were recorded for this clonotype. The chain uses TRBV20-1 and TRBJ1-1; D is ambiguous. This CDR3 comprises 12 residues. The V and J ends lost 3 bases and 0 bases respectively, with 5 bases between them. Germline V gives CDR1 DFQATT, CDR2 SNEGSKA (reference sequence). CDR3 sequence (DNA): TGCAGTGCTAGCACGCTGAACACTGAAGCTTTCTTT. It translates to CSASTLNTEAFF.

This clonotype was picked up many times. The chain has TRBV2 and TRBJ1-2; 9 nucleotides agree with TRBD1. With 7 bases clipped from V and 3 bases from J, the junction kept 9 bases outside the gene matches. This CDR3 has 15 residues. Germline V gives CDR1 SNHLY, CDR2 FYNNEI. CDR3 loop: CASKGQGGIDYGYTF. The CDR3 DNA reads TGTGCCAGCAAGGGACAGGGCGGGATTGACTATGGCTACACCTTC.

The sample holds many counts of this clonotype. The junction differs from germline at one of its ends, possibly a read error. The chain joins TRBV29-1 to TRBJ1-2; TRBD1 matches at 10 bases. The CDR3 totals 17 residues. CDR1 and CDR2 (germline): SQVTM, ANQGSEA. CDR3 region: CSVKERWDRGDASGYTF. DNA for the CDR3: TGCAGCGTTAAAGAAAGGTGGGACAGGGGCGACGCCTCCGGCTACACCTTC.

This clonotype showed up just a few times. V is TRBV14 and J is TRBJ2-1; perhaps TRBD2 as D (5 bases). The CDR3 length is 12 residues. CDR1 is SGHDN, CDR2 FVKESK, per germline. Trimming stripped 5 bases from V and 5 bases from J, with 7 bases between. The CDR3 here is CASSLLDNEQFF. CDR3 in DNA: TGTGCCAGCAGCTTACTAGACAATGAGCAGTTCTTC.

This clonotype showed up many times. This chain uses TRBV11-2 with TRBJ2-2; D may be TRBD1 or TRBD2 (5 bases each). Germline loops: CDR1 SGHAT, CDR2 FQNNGV. Trimming removed 6 bases from V and 0 bases from J, with 17 bases in between. The CDR3 loop spans 17 amino acids. This chain's CDR3 is CASRTWGRVSNTGELFF. The CDR3 coding sequence is TGTGCCAGCAGAACATGGGGACGTGTGTCGAACACCGGGGAGCTGTTTTTT. Combining the CDR3 with reference TRBV11-2 and TRBJ2-2 gives the whole variable domain EAGVAQSPRYKIIEKRQSVAFWCNPISGHATLYWYQQILGQGPKLLIQFQNNGVVDDSQLPKDRFSAERLKGVDSTLKIQPAKLEDSAVYLCASRTWGRVSNTGELFFGEGSRLTVL.

This clonotype was counted ten times or more. The chain carries TRBV27 and TRBJ2-7; possible D gene TRBD1, 6 bases. In germline, CDR1 is MNHEY, CDR2 SMNVEV (reference sequence). Between the trimmed V and J ends, which lost 6 bases and 1 base, there was a span of 10 bases. This CDR3 has 13 residues. In nucleotides, the CDR3 is TGTGCCAGCAGCTGGGGGCGGTCCTACGAGCAGTACTTC. It encodes CASSWGRSYEQYF.